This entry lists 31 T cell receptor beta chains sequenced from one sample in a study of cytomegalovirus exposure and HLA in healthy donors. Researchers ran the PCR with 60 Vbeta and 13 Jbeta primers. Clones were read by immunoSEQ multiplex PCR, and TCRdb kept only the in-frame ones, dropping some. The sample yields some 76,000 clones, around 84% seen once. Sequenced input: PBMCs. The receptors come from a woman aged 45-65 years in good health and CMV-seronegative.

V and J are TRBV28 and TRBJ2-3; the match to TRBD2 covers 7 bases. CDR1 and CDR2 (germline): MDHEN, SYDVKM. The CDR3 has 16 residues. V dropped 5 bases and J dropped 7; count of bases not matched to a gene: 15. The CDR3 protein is CASSTPRGRAVNTQYF. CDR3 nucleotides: TGTGCCAGCAGTACCCCACGAGGGAGGGCCGTGAATACGCAGTATTTT.

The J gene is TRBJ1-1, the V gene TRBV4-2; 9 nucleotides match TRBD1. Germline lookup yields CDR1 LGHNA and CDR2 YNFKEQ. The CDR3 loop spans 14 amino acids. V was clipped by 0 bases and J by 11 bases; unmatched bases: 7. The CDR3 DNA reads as TGTGCCAGCAGCCAAGATCCCGGGACAGGGATCGCTTTCTTT. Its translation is CASSQDPGTGIAFF.

The CDR3 DNA reads TGTGCCAGCAGCTTAGGAGGGCTAGCGGAAAACACAGATACGCAGTATTTT. Its protein is CASSLGGLAENTDTQYF. The chain is built from TRBV7-9 and TRBJ2-3; TRBD2 aligns across 7 bases. The junction had 9 bases not matched to a gene; V was cut back by 1 base and J by 2 bases. Germline V CDR1 and CDR2: SEHNR, FQNEAQ (reference sequence). The CDR3 is 17 amino acids.

This CDR3 is CASSLGGAFEQYF. In nucleotides, the CDR3 is TGCGCCAGCAGCTTGGGAGGAGCGTTCGAGCAGTACTTC. V is TRBV5-1 and J is TRBJ2-7; D is uncertain. V shed 0 bases and J shed 6 bases, with 10 bases lying between them. Germline assignment: CDR1 SGHRS and CDR2 YFSETQ. The CDR3 has 13 residues.

CDR3 DNA sequence: TGTGCCAGCAGTTTAATCGCTGAAGCTTTCTTT. Translated, it gives CASSLIAEAFF. The rearrangement uses TRBV28 and TRBJ1-1; D call uncertain. Trimming removed 2 bases at V and 6 bases at J, with 4 bases between. The germline V gene encodes CDR1 MDHEN and CDR2 SYDVKM. The CDR3 has 11 amino acids.

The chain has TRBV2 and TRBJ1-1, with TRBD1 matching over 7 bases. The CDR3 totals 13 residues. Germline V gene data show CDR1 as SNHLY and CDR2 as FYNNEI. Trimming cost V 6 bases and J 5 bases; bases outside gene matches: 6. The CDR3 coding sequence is TGTGCCAGCAGGGAGGGGGCCCGGACTGAAGCTTTCTTT. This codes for CASREGARTEAFF.

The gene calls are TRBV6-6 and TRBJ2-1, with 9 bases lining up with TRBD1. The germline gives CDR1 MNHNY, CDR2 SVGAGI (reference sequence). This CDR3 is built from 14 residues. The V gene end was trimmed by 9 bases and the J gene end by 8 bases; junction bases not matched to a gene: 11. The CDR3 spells CASSGTGNMYEQFF. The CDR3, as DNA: TGTGCCAGTTCCGGGACAGGGAATATGTATGAGCAGTTCTTC.

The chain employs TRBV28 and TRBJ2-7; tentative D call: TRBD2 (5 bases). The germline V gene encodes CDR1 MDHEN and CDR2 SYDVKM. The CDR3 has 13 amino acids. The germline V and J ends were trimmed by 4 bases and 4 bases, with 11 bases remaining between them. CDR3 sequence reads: CASSSSPLYEQYF. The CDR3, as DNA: TGTGCCAGCAGTTCTAGCCCACTTTACGAGCAGTACTTC.

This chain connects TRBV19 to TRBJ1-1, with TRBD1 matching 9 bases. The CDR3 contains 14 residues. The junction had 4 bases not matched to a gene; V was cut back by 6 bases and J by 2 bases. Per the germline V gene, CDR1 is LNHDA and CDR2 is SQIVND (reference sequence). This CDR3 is CASSRDRVNTEAFF. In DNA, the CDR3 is TGTGCCAGTAGCCGGGACAGGGTAAACACTGAAGCTTTCTTT.

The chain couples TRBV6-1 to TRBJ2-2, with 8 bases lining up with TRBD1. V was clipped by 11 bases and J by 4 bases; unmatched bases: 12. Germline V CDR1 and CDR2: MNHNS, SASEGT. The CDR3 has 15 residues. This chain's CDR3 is CAASETGAITGELFF. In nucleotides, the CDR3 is TGTGCCGCCTCCGAGACAGGGGCGATCACCGGGGAGCTGTTTTTT.

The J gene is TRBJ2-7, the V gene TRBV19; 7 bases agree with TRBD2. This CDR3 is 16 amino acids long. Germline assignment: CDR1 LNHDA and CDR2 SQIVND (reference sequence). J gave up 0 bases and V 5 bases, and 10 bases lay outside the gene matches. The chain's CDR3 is CASSPRRGRLSYEQYF. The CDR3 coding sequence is TGTGCCAGTAGTCCTCGCCGCGGGAGACTCTCCTACGAGCAGTACTTC.

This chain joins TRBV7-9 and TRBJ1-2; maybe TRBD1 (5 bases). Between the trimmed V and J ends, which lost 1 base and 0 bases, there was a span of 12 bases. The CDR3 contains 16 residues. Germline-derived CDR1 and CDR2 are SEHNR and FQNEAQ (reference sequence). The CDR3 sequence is CASSLDGDLANYGYTF. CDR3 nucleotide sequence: TGTGCCAGCAGCTTAGATGGGGACTTAGCTAACTATGGCTACACCTTC.

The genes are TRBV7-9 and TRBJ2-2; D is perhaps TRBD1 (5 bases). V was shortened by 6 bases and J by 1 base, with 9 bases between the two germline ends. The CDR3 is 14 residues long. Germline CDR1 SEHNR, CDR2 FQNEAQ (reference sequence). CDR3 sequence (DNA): TGTGCCAGCAGAATGACAGAGAACACCGGGGAGCTGTTTTTT. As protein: CASRMTENTGELFF.

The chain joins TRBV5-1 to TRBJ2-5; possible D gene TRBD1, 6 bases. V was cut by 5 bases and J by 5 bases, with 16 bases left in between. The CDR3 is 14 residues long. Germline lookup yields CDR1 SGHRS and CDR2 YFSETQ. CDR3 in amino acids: CASSEGQGSETQYF. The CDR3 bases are TGCGCCAGCAGTGAAGGGCAGGGGTCGGAGACCCAGTACTTC.

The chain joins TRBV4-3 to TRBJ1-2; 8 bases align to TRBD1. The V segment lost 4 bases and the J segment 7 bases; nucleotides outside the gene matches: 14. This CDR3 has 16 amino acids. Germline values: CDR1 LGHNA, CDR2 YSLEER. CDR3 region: CASSRRDRTISSGYTF. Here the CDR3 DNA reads TGCGCCAGCAGCCGGCGGGACAGGACAATTTCGAGTGGCTACACCTTC.

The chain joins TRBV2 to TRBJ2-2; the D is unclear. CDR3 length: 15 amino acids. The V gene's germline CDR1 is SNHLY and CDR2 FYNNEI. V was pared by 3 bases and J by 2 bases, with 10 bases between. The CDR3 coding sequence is TGTGCCAGCAGTGATCCGGTCCTAAACACCGGGGAGCTGTTTTTT. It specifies CASSDPVLNTGELFF.

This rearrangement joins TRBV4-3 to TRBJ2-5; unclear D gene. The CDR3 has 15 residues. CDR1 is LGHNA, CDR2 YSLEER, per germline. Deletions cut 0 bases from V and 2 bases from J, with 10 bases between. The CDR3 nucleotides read TGCGCCAGCAGCCAAGATCCACAGATACAAGAGACCCAGTACTTC. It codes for CASSQDPQIQETQYF.

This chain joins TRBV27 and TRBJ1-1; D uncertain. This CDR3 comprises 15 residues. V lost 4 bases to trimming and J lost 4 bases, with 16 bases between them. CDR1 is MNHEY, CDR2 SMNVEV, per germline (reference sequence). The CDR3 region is CASSWAAREGTEAFF. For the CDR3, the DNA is TGTGCCAGCAGTTGGGCCGCTCGGGAGGGCACTGAAGCTTTCTTT.

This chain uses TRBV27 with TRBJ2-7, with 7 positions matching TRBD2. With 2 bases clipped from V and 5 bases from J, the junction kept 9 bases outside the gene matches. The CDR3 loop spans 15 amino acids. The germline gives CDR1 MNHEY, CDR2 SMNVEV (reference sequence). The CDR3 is CASSLKAGVSNEQYF. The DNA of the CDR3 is TGTGCCAGCAGTTTAAAGGCGGGGGTCAGCAACGAGCAGTACTTC.

CDR3 region: CASSLKGLGENTEAFF. As DNA, the CDR3 is TGTGCCAGCAGCTTAAAGGGCCTCGGGGAAAACACTGAAGCTTTCTTT. The chain carries TRBV7-3 and TRBJ1-1; D is ambiguous. Germline V gives CDR1 SGHTA, CDR2 FQGTGA. V was shortened by 1 base and J by 2 bases, with 14 bases between the two germline ends. CDR3 length: 16 residues.

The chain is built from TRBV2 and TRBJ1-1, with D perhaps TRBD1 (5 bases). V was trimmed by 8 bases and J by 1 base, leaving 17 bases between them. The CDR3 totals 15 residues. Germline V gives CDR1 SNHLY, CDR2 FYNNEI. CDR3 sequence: CASGPSGGGNTEAFF. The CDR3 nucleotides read TGTGCCAGCGGGCCGAGTGGGGGGGGGAACACTGAAGCTTTCTTT.

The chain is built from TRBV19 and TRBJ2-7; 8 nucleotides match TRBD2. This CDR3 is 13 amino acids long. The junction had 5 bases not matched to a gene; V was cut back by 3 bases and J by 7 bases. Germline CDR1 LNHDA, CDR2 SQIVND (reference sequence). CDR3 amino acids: CASSIRSGMEQYV. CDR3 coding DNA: TGTGCCAGTAGTATTCGTAGCGGGATGGAGCAGTACGTC.

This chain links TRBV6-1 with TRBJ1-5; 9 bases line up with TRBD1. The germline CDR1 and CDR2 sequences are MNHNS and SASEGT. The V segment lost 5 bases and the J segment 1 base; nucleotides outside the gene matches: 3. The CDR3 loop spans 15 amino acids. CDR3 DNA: TGTGCCAGCAGTCCCGGACAGGGGAGCAATCAGCCCCAGCATTTT. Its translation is CASSPGQGSNQPQHF.

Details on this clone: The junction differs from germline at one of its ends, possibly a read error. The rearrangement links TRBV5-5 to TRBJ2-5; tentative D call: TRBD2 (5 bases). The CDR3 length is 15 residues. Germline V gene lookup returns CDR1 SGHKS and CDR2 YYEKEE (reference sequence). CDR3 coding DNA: TGTGCCAGCAGCTCCGGGATAATTCCAAGAGAGGCCCAGTACTTC. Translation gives CASSSGIIPREAQYF.

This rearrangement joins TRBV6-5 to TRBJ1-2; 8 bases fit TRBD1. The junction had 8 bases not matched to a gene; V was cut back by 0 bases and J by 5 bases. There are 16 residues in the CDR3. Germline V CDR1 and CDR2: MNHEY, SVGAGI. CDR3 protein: CASSYSGRRGLYGYTF. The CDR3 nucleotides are TGTGCCAGCAGTTACTCGGGGCGCAGGGGGCTTTATGGCTACACCTTC.

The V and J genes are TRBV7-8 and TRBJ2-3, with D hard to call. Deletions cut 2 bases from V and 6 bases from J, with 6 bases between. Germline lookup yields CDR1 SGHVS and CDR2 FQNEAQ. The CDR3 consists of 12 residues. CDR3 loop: CASSLKLDTQYF. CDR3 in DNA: TGTGCCAGCAGCTTAAAGCTCGATACGCAGTATTTT.

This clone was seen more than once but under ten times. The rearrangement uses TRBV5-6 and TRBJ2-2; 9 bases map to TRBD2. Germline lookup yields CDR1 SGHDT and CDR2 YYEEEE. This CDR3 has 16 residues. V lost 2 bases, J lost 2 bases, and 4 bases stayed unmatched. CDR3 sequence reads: CASSFGAGGNTGELFF. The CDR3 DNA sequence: TGTGCCAGCAGCTTTGGAGCGGGGGGCAACACCGGGGAGCTGTTTTTT.

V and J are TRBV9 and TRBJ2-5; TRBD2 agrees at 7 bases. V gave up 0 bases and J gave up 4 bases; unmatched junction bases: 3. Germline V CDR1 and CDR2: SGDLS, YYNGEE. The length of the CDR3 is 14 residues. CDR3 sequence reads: CASSVAWGGETQYF. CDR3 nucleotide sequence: TGTGCCAGCAGCGTAGCATGGGGGGGAGAGACCCAGTACTTC.

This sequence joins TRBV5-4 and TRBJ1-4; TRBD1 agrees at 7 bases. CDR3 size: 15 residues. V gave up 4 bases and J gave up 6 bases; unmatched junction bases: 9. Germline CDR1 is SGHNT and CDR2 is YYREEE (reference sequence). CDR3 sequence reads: CASSRRRGGDEKLFF. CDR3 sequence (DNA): TGTGCCAGCAGCCGTAGGAGAGGGGGCGATGAAAAACTGTTTTTT.

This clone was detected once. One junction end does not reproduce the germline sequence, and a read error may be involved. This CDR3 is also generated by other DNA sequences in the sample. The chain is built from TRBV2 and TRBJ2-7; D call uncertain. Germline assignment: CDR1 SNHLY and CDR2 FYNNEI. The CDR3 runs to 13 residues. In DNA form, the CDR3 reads TGCGCCAGCACCCAGGTGGATAACTACGAGCAGTACTTC. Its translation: CASTQVDNYEQYF.

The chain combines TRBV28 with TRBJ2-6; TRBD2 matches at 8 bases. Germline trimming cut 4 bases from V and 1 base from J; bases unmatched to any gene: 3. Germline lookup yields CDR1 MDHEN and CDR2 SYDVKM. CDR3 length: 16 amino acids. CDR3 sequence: CASSSGGRSGANVLTF. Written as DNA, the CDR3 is TGTGCCAGCAGTTCGGGGGGGCGGTCTGGGGCCAACGTCCTGACTTTC. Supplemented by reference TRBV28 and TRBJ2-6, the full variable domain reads DVKVTQSSRYLVKRTGEKVFLECVQDMDHENMFWYRQDPGLGLRLIYFSYDVKMKEKGDIPEGYSVSREKKERFSLILESASTNQTSMYLCASSSGGRSGANVLTFGAGSRLTVL.